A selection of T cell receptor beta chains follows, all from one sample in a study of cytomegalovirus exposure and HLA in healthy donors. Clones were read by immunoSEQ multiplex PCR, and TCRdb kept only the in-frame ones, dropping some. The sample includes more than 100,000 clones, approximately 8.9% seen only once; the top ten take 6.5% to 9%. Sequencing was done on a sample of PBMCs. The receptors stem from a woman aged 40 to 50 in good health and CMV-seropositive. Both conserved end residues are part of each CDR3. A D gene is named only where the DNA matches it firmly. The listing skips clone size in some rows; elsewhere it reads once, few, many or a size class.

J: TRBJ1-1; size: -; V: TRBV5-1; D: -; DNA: TGCGCCAGCAGCCCCCGGGGGAGTACCGGTGGTGAAGCTTTCTTT; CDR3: CASSPRGSTGGEAFF
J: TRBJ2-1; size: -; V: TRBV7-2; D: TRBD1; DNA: TGTGCCAGCAGCTTCACCGGGACAGGGGGCCGGGGTGAGCAGTTCTTC; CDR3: CASSFTGTGGRGEQFF
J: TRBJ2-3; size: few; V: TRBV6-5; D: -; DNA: TGTGCCAGCAGTTACTCGAACACCGGGACAGATACGCAGTATTTT; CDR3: CASSYSNTGTDTQYF
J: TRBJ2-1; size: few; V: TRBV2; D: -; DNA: TGTGCCAGCACGCAGGGGTTTTACAATGAGCAGTTCTTC; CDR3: CASTQGFYNEQFF
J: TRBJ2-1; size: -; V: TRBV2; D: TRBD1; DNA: TGTGCCAGCACTACTGGGACAGTCTCCTACAATGAGCAGTTCTTC; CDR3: CASTTGTVSYNEQFF
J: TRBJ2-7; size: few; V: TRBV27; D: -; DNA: TGTGCCGCAGGGGCCTACGAGCAGTACTTC; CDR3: CAAGAYEQYF
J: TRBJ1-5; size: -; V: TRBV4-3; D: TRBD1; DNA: TGCGCCAGCAGCCTAGACAGGGAAGGGCAGCAGCCCCAGCATTTT; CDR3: CASSLDREGQQPQHF
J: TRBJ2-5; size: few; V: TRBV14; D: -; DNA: TGTGCCAGCAGCCTGACAGTCTTCCAAGAGACCCAGTACTTC; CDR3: CASSLTVFQETQYF
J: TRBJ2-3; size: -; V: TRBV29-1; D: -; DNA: TGCAGCGCCTTGGCAGGGCAAGATACGCAGTATTTT; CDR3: CSALAGQDTQYF
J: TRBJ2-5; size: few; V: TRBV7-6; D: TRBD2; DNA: TGTGCCAGCACCCGGGACGGGGGGGCATCGGAGACCCAGTACTTC; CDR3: CASTRDGGASETQYF
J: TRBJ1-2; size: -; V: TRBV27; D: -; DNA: TGTGCCAGCAGCCTGCTCGGGACTATACCCTGGGGCTACACCTTC; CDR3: CASSLLGTIPWGYTF
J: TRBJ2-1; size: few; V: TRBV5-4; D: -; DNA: TGTGCCAGCAGCTTGGGGGGCAGGTCCTACAATGAGCAGTTCTTC; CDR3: CASSLGGRSYNEQFF
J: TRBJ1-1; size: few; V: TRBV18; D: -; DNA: TGTGCCAGCTCACAGACAGCCGTGAACACTGAAGCTTTCTTT; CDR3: CASSQTAVNTEAFF
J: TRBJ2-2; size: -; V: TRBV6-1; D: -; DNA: TGTGCCAGCAGAGGAGGGTTCGAGACCGGGGAGCTGTTTTTT; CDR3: CASRGGFETGELFF
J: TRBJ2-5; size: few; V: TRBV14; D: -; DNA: TGTGCCAGCAGCCGTTGGAGTGAGACCCAGTACTTC; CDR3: CASSRWSETQYF
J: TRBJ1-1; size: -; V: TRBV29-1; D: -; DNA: TGCAGCGTTGGGGTGGGAGTGAACACTGAAGCTTTCTTT; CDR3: CSVGVGVNTEAFF
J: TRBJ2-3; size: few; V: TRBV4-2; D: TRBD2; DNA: TGTGCCAGCAGGCCTACCCTAGCGGGGAGCACAGATACGCAGTATTTT; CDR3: CASRPTLAGSTDTQYF
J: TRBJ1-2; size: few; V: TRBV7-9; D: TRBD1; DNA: TGTGCCAGCAGCTTATTTGGACAGGGTGTTAGGGGCTACACCTTC; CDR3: CASSLFGQGVRGYTF
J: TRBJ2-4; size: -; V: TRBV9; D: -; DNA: TGTGCCAGCGGCCTAGACTCTGCCGGGATTCAGTACTTC; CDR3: CASGLDSAGIQYF
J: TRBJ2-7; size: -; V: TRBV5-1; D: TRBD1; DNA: TGCGCCAGCAGCTTGGTCGGGACAGGGATCGACGAGCAGTACTTC; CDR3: CASSLVGTGIDEQYF
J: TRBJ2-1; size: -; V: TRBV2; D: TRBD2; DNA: TGTGCCAGCAGTGCGACTAGCGGGGGCTACAATGAGCAGTTCTTC; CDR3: CASSATSGGYNEQFF
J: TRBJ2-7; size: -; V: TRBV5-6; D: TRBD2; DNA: TGTGCCAGCAGCTTGTGGGGGGGCTACGAGCAGTACTTC; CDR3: CASSLWGGYEQYF
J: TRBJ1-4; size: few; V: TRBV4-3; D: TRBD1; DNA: TGCGCCAGCAGCCAAGAATGGTGGGGACAGTATGAAAAACTGTTTTTT; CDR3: CASSQEWWGQYEKLFF
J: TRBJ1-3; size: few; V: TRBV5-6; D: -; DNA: TGTGCCAGCAGCCACACGTGGAGAGGGAGCCCTGGAAACACCATATATTTT; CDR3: CASSHTWRGSPGNTIYF
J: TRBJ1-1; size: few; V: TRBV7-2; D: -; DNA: TGTGCCAGCAGCTTAAATTTCCGGGAAACTGAAGCTTTCTTT; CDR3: CASSLNFRETEAFF
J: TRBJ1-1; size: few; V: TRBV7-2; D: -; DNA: TGTGCCAGCAGCTTAGGGTACAGGCTCGACACTGAAGCTTTCTTT; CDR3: CASSLGYRLDTEAFF
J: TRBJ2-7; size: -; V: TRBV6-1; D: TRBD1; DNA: TGTGCCAGCAGGGGGGACAGCCGCTACGAGCAGTACTTC; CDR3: CASRGDSRYEQYF
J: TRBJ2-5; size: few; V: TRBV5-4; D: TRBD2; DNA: TGTGCCAGCAGCTTTGAGCGGGGAGGAGAGACCCAGTACTTC; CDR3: CASSFERGGETQYF
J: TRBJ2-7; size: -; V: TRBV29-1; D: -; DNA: TGCAGCCATGTCGAGCAGTACTTC; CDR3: CSHVEQYF
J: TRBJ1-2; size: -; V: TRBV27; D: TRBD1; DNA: TGTGCCAGCAGTATGACAGGGTATGGCTACACCTTC; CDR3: CASSMTGYGYTF
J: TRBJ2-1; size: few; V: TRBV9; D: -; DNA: TGTGCCAGCAGCTTTGGTGGGGGGGGGCCCTACAATGAGCAGTTCTTC; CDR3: CASSFGGGGPYNEQFF
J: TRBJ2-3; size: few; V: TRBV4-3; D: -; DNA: TGCGCCAGCAGCCAAGTCATCGGGTTTGGGAGTACGCAGTATTTT; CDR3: CASSQVIGFGSTQYF
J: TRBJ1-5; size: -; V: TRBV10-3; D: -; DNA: TGTGCCATCAGAGCCGGGTCGGGTCAGCCCCAGCATTTT; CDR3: CAIRAGSGQPQHF
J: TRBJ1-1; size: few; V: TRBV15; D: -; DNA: TGTGCCACCAGCAGAGATCGGGGGAGAACTGAAGCTTTCTTT; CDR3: CATSRDRGRTEAFF
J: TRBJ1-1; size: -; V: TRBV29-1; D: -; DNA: TGCAGCGTCAATCGGGCAGGGAAGCCTGAAGCTTTCTTT; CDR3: CSVNRAGKPEAFF
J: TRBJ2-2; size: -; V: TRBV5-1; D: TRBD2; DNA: TGCGCCAGCAGCTTGGGGACTAGCGACACCGGGGAGCTGTTTTTT; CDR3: CASSLGTSDTGELFF
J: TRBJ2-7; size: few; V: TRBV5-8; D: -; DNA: TGTGCCAGCAGCTTGACAGGGATGTCCTACGAGCAGTACTTC; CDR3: CASSLTGMSYEQYF
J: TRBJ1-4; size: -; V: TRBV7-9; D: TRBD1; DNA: TGTGCCAGCAGCTCCCGACAGGGACAACGTGAAAAACTGTTTTTT; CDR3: CASSSRQGQREKLFF
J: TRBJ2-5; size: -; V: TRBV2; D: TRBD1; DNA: TGTGCCAGCAGTGATGGACAGGGTGAAGAGACCCAGTACTTC; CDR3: CASSDGQGEETQYF
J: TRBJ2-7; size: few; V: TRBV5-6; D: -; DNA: TGTGCCAGCAGCGTAAACAGGGACGGCGAGCAGTACTTC; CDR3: CASSVNRDGEQYF
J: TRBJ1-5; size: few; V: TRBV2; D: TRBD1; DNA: TGTGCCAGCAGTGCGCAGGGGGTGGGGTTGAGTCAGCCCCAGCATTTT; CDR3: CASSAQGVGLSQPQHF
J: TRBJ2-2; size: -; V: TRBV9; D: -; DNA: TGTGCCAGCAGCGTAGGTACCGGGGAAAATTTCGGGGAGCTGTTTTTT; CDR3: CASSVGTGENFGELFF
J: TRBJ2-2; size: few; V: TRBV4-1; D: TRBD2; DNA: TGCGCCAGCAGCCCGACTAGCGGGAGGGCCGGGGAGCTGTTTTTT; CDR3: CASSPTSGRAGELFF
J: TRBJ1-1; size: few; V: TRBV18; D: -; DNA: TGTGCCAGCTCCCTACTCGACACAATTCTAACTGAAGCTTTCTTT; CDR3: CASSLLDTILTEAFF
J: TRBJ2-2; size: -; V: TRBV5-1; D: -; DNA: TGCGCCAGCAGCTTGTTGGCGGGGGCGGACACCGGGGAGCTGTTTTTT; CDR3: CASSLLAGADTGELFF
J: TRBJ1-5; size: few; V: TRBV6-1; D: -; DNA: TGTGCCAGCCAGACAGAATATAGCAATCAGCCCCAGCATTTT; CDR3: CASQTEYSNQPQHF
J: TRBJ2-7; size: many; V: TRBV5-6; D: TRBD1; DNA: TGTGCCAGCAGCTTGGGGACAGGGAATACCTACGAGCAGTACTTC; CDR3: CASSLGTGNTYEQYF
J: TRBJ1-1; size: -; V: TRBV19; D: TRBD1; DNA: TGTGCCAGTAGTATAGATCGACTACCCCCGGGACAGAACCCTATCATGAACACTGAAGCTTTCTTT; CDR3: CASSIDRLPPGQNPIMNTEAFF
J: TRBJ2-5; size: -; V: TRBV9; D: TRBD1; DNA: TGTGCCAGCAGCACACAACCGGGACAGGAGGATCAAGAGACCCAGTACTTC; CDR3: CASSTQPGQEDQETQYF
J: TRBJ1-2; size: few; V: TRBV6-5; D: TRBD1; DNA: TGTGCCAGCAGTATGACAGGGGGCAAGAATGGCTACACCTTC; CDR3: CASSMTGGKNGYTF
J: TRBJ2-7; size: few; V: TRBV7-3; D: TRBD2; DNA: TGTGCCAGCAGCTCCCAGGGCGGGGGGTCTAACTACGAGCAGTACTTC; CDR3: CASSSQGGGSNYEQYF